These 29 T cell receptor beta chains were sequenced from one sample in a study of CD4 T cells in relation to SARS-CoV-2 and coronaviruses (dated by TCRdb to 2020 to 2023). CD4+ T cells from unexposed donors were collected before the COVID-19 pandemic (2011-2018). After roughly 11 days of culture, CD4+ T cells were isolated with the EasySep CD4+ T cell isolation kit. These receptors' antigens are unknown. Receptors were amplified or captured by the immunoSEQ multiplex PCR assay. TCRdb re-hosts the immuneACCESS table, in-frame sequences only. Its copies lack some clones; in the studies checked, an unresolved V gene accounts for under half of them, and the cause for the rest is not known. This sample has some 30,000 clones in its table, and about 73% of those were observed once. Approximately 20% of the sample lies in the top ten. Source material: CD4+ T cells from PBMCs, cultured in vitro. These receptors all come from a human donor in good health.

The chain links TRBV9 to TRBJ2-3; no clear D gene. Trimming pared 4 bases from V and 0 bases from J, leaving 6 bases between. Germline CDR1 SGDLS, CDR2 YYNGEE. The CDR3 extends over 13 amino acids. Here the CDR3 reads CASSLPSTDTQYF. CDR3 sequence (DNA): TGTGCCAGCAGCCTCCCTAGCACAGATACGCAGTATTTT. Full variable domain (remainder filled in from reference TRBV9 and TRBJ2-3): DSGVTQTPKHLITATGQRVTLRCSPRSGDLSVYWYQQSLDQGLQFLIQYYNGEERAKGNILERFSAQQFPDLHSELNLSSLELGDSALYFCASSLPSTDTQYFGPGTRLTVL.

V gene TRBV18 combines with J gene TRBJ1-4, with 8 nucleotides matching TRBD1. V shed 6 bases, J shed 4 bases, and the junction held 10 bases outside the gene matches. The CDR3 spans 16 residues. Per germline, CDR1 KGHSH and CDR2 LQKENI. The CDR3 spells CASSPTDRAVNEKLFF. CDR3 nucleotide sequence: TGTGCCAGCTCCCCCACGGACAGGGCGGTTAATGAAAAACTGTTTTTT.

The chain joins TRBV4-3 to TRBJ2-1, with 8 bases lining up with TRBD2. This CDR3 has 17 residues. V gave up 4 bases and J gave up 4 bases; unmatched junction bases: 12. Germline values: CDR1 LGHNA, CDR2 YSLEER. CDR3 sequence: CASSPDRGGPRYNEQFF. The CDR3 nucleotides are TGCGCCAGCAGCCCAGACCGCGGGGGGCCAAGGTACAATGAGCAGTTCTTC.

V gene TRBV2 combines with J gene TRBJ2-3; TRBD1 agrees at 7 bases. Trimming removed 6 bases from V and 6 bases from J; junction bases left unmatched: 12. The CDR3 length is 15 residues. Germline loops: CDR1 SNHLY, CDR2 FYNNEI. The CDR3 loop reads CASSDQPLRGDTQYF. The CDR3 bases are TGTGCCAGCAGCGACCAGCCCCTCAGGGGGGATACGCAGTATTTT.

The gene calls are TRBV27 and TRBJ2-2, with 7 bases identical to TRBD2. The trim removed 6 bases at V and 1 base at J, leaving 5 bases unmatched. The CDR3 length is 15 residues. Germline lookup yields CDR1 MNHEY and CDR2 SMNVEV (reference sequence). Here the CDR3 DNA reads TGTGCCAGCAGCCTGAGCGGGATGAACACCGGGGAGCTGTTTTTT. It yields the protein CASSLSGMNTGELFF.

This rearrangement joins TRBV14 to TRBJ2-3; D could derive from TRBD1 or TRBD2 (6 bases each). Trimming pared 4 bases from V and 1 base from J, leaving 18 bases between. This CDR3 has 17 amino acids. Germline V lookup: CDR1 SGHDN, CDR2 FVKESK. CDR3: CASSRSGGRGGTDTQYF. The CDR3, as DNA: TGTGCCAGCAGCCGATCTGGGGGGCGAGGGGGCACAGATACGCAGTATTTT. The variable domain in full, completed from reference TRBV14 and TRBJ2-3, reads EAGVTQFPSHSVIEKGQTVTLRCDPISGHDNLYWYRRVMGKEIKFLLHFVKESKQDESGMPNNRFLAERTGGTYSTLKVQPAELEDSGVYFCASSRSGGRGGTDTQYFGPGTRLTVL.

The rearrangement links TRBV4-1 to TRBJ2-1; 16 bases match TRBD2. The CDR3 consists of 16 residues. In germline, CDR1 is MGHRA, CDR2 YSYEKL. The J segment lost 8 bases and the V segment lost 3 bases, leaving 4 bases of the junction unmatched. The DNA for the CDR3 is TGCGCCAGCAGCCAGGGACTAGCGGGGGGGCCATATGAGCAGTTCTTC. Its protein is CASSQGLAGGPYEQFF.

The DNA of the CDR3 is TGTGCCACTCGGAGGAGGCAGACTAATGAAAAACTGTTTTTT. Amino acids: CATRRRQTNEKLFF. The chain combines TRBV6-5 with TRBJ1-4; D not resolved. The CDR3 has 14 residues. Trimming cost V 10 bases and J 2 bases, with 14 bases left between them. Germline CDR1 reads MNHEY; CDR2 reads SVGAGI.

The J gene is TRBJ1-2, the V gene TRBV19, with 9 positions matching TRBD1. Germline CDR1 reads LNHDA; CDR2 reads SQIVND (reference sequence). The CDR3 extends over 14 amino acids. The V gene end was trimmed by 5 bases and the J gene end by 4 bases; junction bases not matched to a gene: 5. Written as DNA, the CDR3 is TGTGCCAGTAGTCCGGACAGGGGAGCCTATGGCTACACCTTC. This translates into CASSPDRGAYGYTF.

V and J are TRBV6-5 and TRBJ2-7; unclear D gene. Per germline, CDR1 MNHEY and CDR2 SVGAGI. Trimming took 5 bases from V and 3 from J, leaving 14 bases between them. This CDR3 is 14 amino acids long. The CDR3 DNA reads TGTGCCAGCAGTATCGGTGGCAGACTCTACGAGCAGTACTTC. It is translated as CASSIGGRLYEQYF.

V is TRBV19 and J is TRBJ2-7, with 7 bases fitting TRBD1. From germline, CDR1 is LNHDA and CDR2 SQIVND (reference sequence). The CDR3 spans 15 residues. J lost 4 bases, V lost 4 bases, and 10 bases had no gene match. Written as DNA, the CDR3 is TGTGCCAGTAGTAGCGGACAGGTCGCCGAATACGAGCAGTACTTC. This codes for CASSSGQVAEYEQYF. Complete variable domain (other parts from reference TRBV19 and TRBJ2-7): DGGITQSPKYLFRKEGQNVTLSCEQNLNHDAMYWYRQDPGQGLRLIYYSQIVNDFQKGDIAEGYSVSREKKESFPLTVTSAQKNPTAFYLCASSSGQVAEYEQYFGPGTRLTVT.

The chain employs TRBV6-2 or TRBV6-3 and TRBJ2-1, with 9 bases that match TRBD2. The trim removed 1 base at V and 9 bases at J, leaving 7 bases unmatched. CDR3 length: 15 amino acids. The germline V gene has CDR1 MNHEY and CDR2 SVGEGT. The CDR3 is CASSYLAGDFSEQFF. Here the CDR3 DNA reads TGTGCCAGCAGTTACTTAGCGGGAGACTTTAGTGAGCAGTTCTTC.

The CDR3 reads CASSPMASTDTQYF. In DNA form, the CDR3 reads TGTGCCAGCAGTCCTATGGCTTCCACAGATACGCAGTATTTT. The V and J genes are TRBV6-5 and TRBJ2-3; D not resolved. The V end was cut by 5 bases, the J end by 2 bases, with 11 bases between. This CDR3 spans 14 amino acids. CDR1 is MNHEY, CDR2 SVGAGI, per germline.

The gene calls are TRBV4-3 and TRBJ2-3, with D unclear. V dropped 1 base and J dropped 6 bases, with 8 bases sitting between them. In germline, CDR1 is LGHNA, CDR2 YSLEER. The CDR3 is 13 residues long. CDR3 bases: TGCGCCAGCAGCCAAGGCCCGAGGGATACGCAGTATTTT. Translating gives CASSQGPRDTQYF.

V and J are TRBV6-5 and TRBJ1-2; D perhaps matches TRBD1 (5 bases). This CDR3 is built from 15 residues. Per germline, CDR1 MNHEY and CDR2 SVGAGI. V lost 6 bases to trimming and J lost 5 bases, with 19 bases between them. The CDR3 bases are TGTGCCAGCAGCCCGGGACGAACTGGGGATTATGGCTACACCTTC. Its protein is CASSPGRTGDYGYTF.

V is TRBV4-3 and J is TRBJ2-5, with D tentatively TRBD2 (6 bases). The germline V and J ends were trimmed by 1 base and 4 bases, with 13 bases remaining between them. The V gene's germline CDR1 is LGHNA and CDR2 YSLEER. This CDR3 is 15 amino acids long. In DNA form, the CDR3 reads TGCGCCAGCAGCCAAGTTGCCGGGCGGGGAGAGACCCAGTACTTC. The encoded protein is CASSQVAGRGETQYF.

The chain joins TRBV4-1 to TRBJ1-3; TRBD1 aligns across 7 bases. J lost 2 bases, V lost 2 bases, and 3 bases had no gene match. In germline, CDR1 is MGHRA, CDR2 YSYEKL. This CDR3 has 15 amino acids. CDR3 nucleotide sequence: TGCGCCAGCAGCCAAACCGGGACAGCTGGAAACACCATATATTTT. It codes for CASSQTGTAGNTIYF.

V and J are TRBV10-3 and TRBJ2-5; 14 bases agree with TRBD2. There are 13 residues in the CDR3. Trimming at V came to 8 bases and at J to 4 bases, leaving 0 bases not matched to a gene. In germline, CDR1 is ENHRY, CDR2 SYGVKD. CDR3 region: CAIGLAGGETQYF. CDR3 nucleotides: TGTGCCATCGGACTAGCGGGAGGAGAGACCCAGTACTTC.

CDR3 nucleotides: TGTGCCAGCAGCGTAGGATTGGGACAGTCCTACGAGCAGTACTTC. Protein sequence: CASSVGLGQSYEQYF. This chain connects TRBV9 to TRBJ2-7; 7 bases align to TRBD1. The germline gives CDR1 SGDLS, CDR2 YYNGEE. J was trimmed by 1 base and V by 0 bases; bases with no gene match: 4. CDR3 length: 15 amino acids.

V gene TRBV4-1 combines with J gene TRBJ1-3; D is undetermined. The V and J ends lost 4 bases and 5 bases respectively, with 15 bases between them. The length of the CDR3 is 15 residues. Germline loops: CDR1 MGHRA, CDR2 YSYEKL. DNA of the CDR3: TGCGCCAGCAGCCCCCTTTCGGGCAGAAGAAACACCATATATTTT. Its translation is CASSPLSGRRNTIYF.

This chain connects TRBV9 to TRBJ1-1; D is ambiguous. Trimming took 0 bases from V and 2 from J, leaving 8 bases between them. Germline CDR1 reads SGDLS; CDR2 reads YYNGEE. CDR3 size: 14 residues. In DNA form, the CDR3 reads TGTGCCAGCAGCGTAGAAGGGATCAACACTGAAGCTTTCTTT. It yields the protein CASSVEGINTEAFF.

The J gene is TRBJ1-1, the V gene TRBV18; 9 positions match TRBD1. The CDR3 is 18 amino acids. The J segment lost 1 base and the V segment lost 5 bases, leaving 14 bases of the junction unmatched. In germline, CDR1 is KGHSH, CDR2 LQKENI. The CDR3 here is CASSSNPRTGVWNTEAFF. In DNA form, the CDR3 reads TGTGCCAGCTCATCTAACCCCCGGACAGGGGTATGGAACACTGAAGCTTTCTTT.

V gene TRBV5-3 combines with J gene TRBJ2-1; no firm D call. TRBV5-3 is noted as an ORF with a role that remains uncertain. The ends were cut back, 3 bases at V and 3 bases at J, with 1 base in the middle. This CDR3 contains 11 residues. CDR3 residues: CARSCYNEQFF. For the CDR3, the DNA is TGTGCCAGAAGCTGCTACAATGAGCAGTTCTTC.

V gene TRBV2 combines with J gene TRBJ1-1; D gene ambiguous. The V gene's germline CDR1 is SNHLY and CDR2 FYNNEI. Trimming shortened V by 4 bases and J by 7 bases, and 28 bases separated the two germline ends. This CDR3 comprises 18 residues. In DNA form, the CDR3 reads TGTGCCAGCAGTGTCCTCAGCTACCTTACGGGAGGAACCAATGAAGCTTTCTTT. Amino acids: CASSVLSYLTGGTNEAFF.

The chain employs TRBV14 and TRBJ2-2; D remains ambiguous. The CDR3 is 16 residues long. Trimming removed 0 bases from V and 4 bases from J, with 12 bases in between. Germline CDR1 SGHDN, CDR2 FVKESK. CDR3 protein: CASSQDLVRSTGELFF. The CDR3 DNA sequence: TGTGCCAGCAGCCAAGATCTGGTGAGGAGCACCGGGGAGCTGTTTTTT.

V gene TRBV7-9 combines with J gene TRBJ2-7, with D perhaps given as TRBD1 or TRBD2 (5 bases each). Germline V gene lookup returns CDR1 SEHNR and CDR2 FQNEAQ (reference sequence). V was shortened by 7 bases and J by 3 bases, with 19 bases between the two germline ends. This CDR3 contains 15 residues. The CDR3 sequence is CASTSGAGNFYEQYF. The DNA of the CDR3 is TGTGCCAGCACCTCCGGGGCAGGGAATTTCTACGAGCAGTACTTC.

The chain couples TRBV5-1 to TRBJ2-7; possibly TRBD1 or TRBD2 for D (6 bases each). Germline V CDR1 and CDR2: SGHRS, YFSETQ. Trimming took 6 bases from V and 2 from J, leaving 15 bases between them. The length of the CDR3 is 14 residues. The CDR3 region is CASTRGTDTYEQYF. CDR3 DNA: TGCGCCAGCACGAGGGGGACTGACACCTACGAGCAGTACTTC. The full variable domain, with the rest looked up from reference TRBV5-1 and TRBJ2-7, is KAGVTQTPRYLIKTRGQQVTLSCSPISGHRSVSWYQQTPGQGLQFLFEYFSETQRNKGNFPGRFSGRQFSNSRSEMNVSTLELGDSALYLCASTRGTDTYEQYFGPGTRLTVT.

The chain is built from TRBV19 and TRBJ2-7, with no clear D. Per the germline V gene, CDR1 is LNHDA and CDR2 is SQIVND (reference sequence). Trimming shortened V by 1 base and J by 4 bases, and 8 bases separated the two germline ends. There are 13 residues in the CDR3. CDR3 amino acids: CASSIGVVYEQYF. The CDR3 DNA sequence: TGTGCCAGTAGTATAGGGGTGGTGTACGAGCAGTACTTC.

This chain links TRBV2 with TRBJ2-7; D is uncertain. The CDR3 extends over 14 amino acids. Trimming removed 4 bases from V and 6 bases from J, with 16 bases in between. Germline CDR1 SNHLY, CDR2 FYNNEI. The CDR3 sequence: CASSGAQVPREQYF. The CDR3 DNA reads as TGTGCCAGCAGTGGGGCTCAGGTCCCTCGCGAGCAGTACTTC.